This TCR beta chain was sequenced for a study of beta chain features in type 1 diabetes (dated by TCRdb to between 2017 and 2018). Background for the entire study: Mean age, gender distribution, total cell number and subset yield did not differ between patients and healthy donors. Across all samples, some 100,000,000 sorted cells were examined, and cell number per subset correlated strongly with RNA yield. The study compared the TCRB repertoires of sorted circulating CD4+ T cell subsets in recently diagnosed type 1 diabetes patients with those in matched healthy donors. Whereas all 30 or so donors provided naive and central memory subsets, regulatory and stem cell-like memory subsets were isolated from just 8 patients and about eight healthy donors. What the work shows at the level of the full study, not this receptor alone: PCR may preferentially amplify shorter templates, but because patient and control samples were amplified and corrected together, any resulting skew would affect both groups equally. At VDJ recombination sites, type 1 diabetes patients had fewer insertions and more deleted nucleotides, which implies abnormalities in thymic rearrangement. Sequencing cDNA rather than genomic DNA could over-represent highly expressing activated cells, although activation and CD3 levels did not differ between groups. A moderate but significant shortening of TCRB CDR3 length was observed in type 1 diabetes patients in all four CD4+ subsets. Naive, central memory and regulatory TCRB repertoires appeared to be more similar among patients than among healthy donors. HLA sub-analyses involved small numbers of individuals, so any influence of HLA type on TCRB rearrangement remained unresolved.

The CDR3 sequence holds 16 residues, the cysteine and phenylalanine included. Of the read, only the CDR3 DNA is kept; its 48 bases are in frame from base 1. V is pruned by 4 bases and J by 1 base, leaving 7 bases of the junction without a gene match. CDR1 SGHNT and CDR2 YYREEE were looked up in the germline V gene (reference sequence). This clone was counted between two and nine times. Its recognized antigen is unknown. No base-level quality is on record; no much larger clone is a single base apart. The entire amount of isolated RNA was reverse transcribed using the High Capacity cDNA Reverse Transcription Kit, so the sequenced TCRB transcripts were expressed ones. Deep immunoSEQ sequencing was performed on naive, central memory and regulatory T cell samples, with an average of around 3.5 million total reads per sample. After sorted cells were lysed in RLT buffer, RNA was extracted with DNase-treated RNeasy Micro or Mini kits, with the choice depending on cell number. To prevent cross-contamination, each cell subset was processed individually, whereas patient and healthy donor samples were processed jointly. TCRB sequences were amplified from cDNA with the immunoSEQ multiplex PCR, producing 87-bp fragments spanning the CDR3 region. Sequencing of the amplicons was performed on the Illumina HiSeq platform. In the authors' own workflow: PCR bias was corrected computationally using synthetic template baselines, and reads within Hamming distance 2 were collapsed, with unmergeable singletons discarded. Reads were aligned to IMGT to assign V, D and J genes, CDR3 length, and insertions or deletions at six rearrangement sites. Within each subset, clonotype counts were normalized to sorted cell number, after which true diversity and Gini coefficients were computed with the tcR R package. The overlap coefficient, calculated on TCRB nucleotide sequences, was used to quantify repertoire sharing. As a proxy for the pre-selection repertoire, out-of-frame TCRB sequences from naive cells were analyzed. What TCRdb holds here is the immuneACCESS table cut down to in-frame rearrangements. Part of the clones is not present; checked against another copy, under half of the missing clones reflect an unresolved V gene, and the others are unexplained. Clonal size and the V and J genes are those of that table, whereas D and trimming came from the DNA. A total of roughly 250,000 clones appear in this sample, over 7.5% of them only once. The top ten constitute about 0.03% of the sample.

From each donor, a single peripheral blood sample of about 100 mL on average was drawn into heparinised tubes. A BD FACSAria II was used to sort naive, central memory, regulatory and stem cell-like memory CD4+ T cells with a panel that included CD45RO, CCR7, CD25, CD127, CD95 and CD27. Every sorted population had a purity above 95%. Right away, PBMCs were isolated by Lymphoprep density gradient centrifugation and were stained directly, with no culture step. Samples were stained and sorted in pairs, with one healthy donor and one patient per experiment, so that batch effects were minimized. Sequencing was carried out using naive CD4+ T cells from blood. The cell subset or site label for this specimen denotes: true naive CD4+ T cells. The TCR sequence derives from a woman between 18 and 30 years old in good health. The rearrangement combines TRBV5-4 with TRBJ2-3; the junction holds 9 bases that match TRBD2. The CDR3 region has the sequence CASSPLAGIGTDTQYF. The nucleotide sequence is TGTGCCAGCAGCCCGCTAGCGGGGATAGGCACAGATACGCAGTATTTT.